This TCR beta chain is drawn from a study of blood T cell repertoires in COVID-19 (dated by TCRdb to 2019 to 2021). About the investigation overall: Samples covering the acute and convalescent phases of COVID-19 were provided by collaborators in the United States, Italy and Spain. HLA class I and class II types, where available, came from metadata supplied by the sample provider rather than from assay-based typing. The dataset comprised deeply sampled blood TCRbeta repertoires from subjects exposed to, actively infected with, or recovered from COVID-19. The repertoires were released in a freely available public database meant as a resource for research on the immune response to SARS-CoV-2. Samples were obtained from the ongoing ImmuneRACE study (first 160 participants) and from 1,254 subjects provided by 6 global collaborators. Sample metadata almost always included a de-identified subject ID, COVID-19 status, age in years and sex. The prospective study material was composed of cDNA or gDNA derived from T cells, B-cell-depleted T cells, or PBMCs.

TCRbeta CDR3 regions were amplified from genomic DNA using the immunoSEQ Assay, a bias-controlled multiplex PCR. On the study's bioinformatics: Within the assay, amplification of reference gene primers was used to estimate how many nucleated cells each sample contained. To quantify the absolute abundance of each unique TCRbeta CDR3 rearrangement, sequence reads were collapsed and filtered. For each sample, productive Simpson clonality was calculated as the square root of Simpson's diversity index over productive rearrangements. Held by TCRdb, this immuneACCESS table contains in-frame sequences only and omits some clones. Under half of the omission traces to an unresolved V gene where checked; the cause of the rest is unknown. The DNA gave D and trimming, while V, J and clone size come from that table. This sample gives almost 250,000 clones in total; 65% to 90% of them show up just once. Clones ranked in the top ten supply about 8.2% of the sample.

In regard to this clone: This receptor's antigen is unknown. Within one base of it there is no much larger clone, and no base qualities were kept.

The CDR3 spans 15 residues, from the cysteine through the phenylalanine. The read is trimmed to its CDR3 DNA, 45 bases read in frame from base 1. Germline trimming amounts to 6 bases on V and 2 bases on J, with 7 as the count of junction bases outside the gene matches. Via the germline V gene (reference sequence), CDR1 is LNHDA and CDR2 SQIVND. Participants in the prospective study were enrolled through a virtual design, were aged roughly 18 to 90 years, and lived in 24 United States geographic areas. In the prospective study, cohorts were assigned on the basis of participant-reported clinical history obtained from a screening survey and a study questionnaire. Each participant in the prospective study had whole blood, serum and a nasopharyngeal or oropharyngeal swab collected by mobile phlebotomists. Participants in the prospective study had the option to provide additional blood draws and questionnaires over a 2-month period. Before DNA extraction, prospective study blood samples were shipped either frozen or at room temperature.

Here is what the overall study found, with its caveats: The quantity of clinical and demographic metadata differed by source and by participant and was supplied without curation.

The receptor was derived from a woman between 45 and 60 years old with acute COVID-19. The chain uses TRBV19 and TRBJ2-3; TRBD2 fits 8 bases in the junction. Source material: PBMCs or T cells enriched from blood (not recorded which). The DNA sequence is as follows: TGTGCCAGTAGCTTTAGCGGGGAAATCACAGATACGCAGTATTTT. This is translated as CASSFSGEITDTQYF.